The T cell receptor beta chain under discussion was sequenced for a study of T cell responses to AZD1222 COVID-19 vaccine. The ends were cut back, 4 bases at V and 3 bases at J, with 9 bases in the middle. This CDR3 is built from 13 residues. Germline V gene lookup returns CDR1 LNHDA and CDR2 SQIVND (reference sequence). Repertoires were generated with immunoSEQ multiplex PCR, while TCRdb's copy carries only in-frame clones and drops some. The top ten clones hold around 7% of a sample with about 130,000 clones, 75% to 95% of them seen once. Broader study findings: Among spike-specific TCRs, nearly half reportedly target unmutated variant regions. Spike-wide coverage was observed for vaccine-associated CD4 TCRs, with dominant responses at 160-218 and 743-854. Repertoire sampling occurred only after the peak T cell response.

Comments on this clone: No antigen is known for it.

The input for sequencing was peripheral blood, taken on day 0 of AZD1222 vaccination. The receptor's source is an adult in good health. V and J are TRBV19 and TRBJ1-2; D call uncertain. CDR3 bases: TGTGCCAGTAGTAATACAGTCTACTATGGCTACACCTTC. Translation gives CASSNTVYYGYTF.